This is a list of T cell receptor beta chains from one sample in a study of T cell repertoires in cytomegalovirus infection. No antigen is known for these receptors. MiXCR was run by TCRdb on the reads, yielding one entry per CDR3 protein. The sample holds 200,000 or so distinct CDR3 sequences, approximately 38% seen once. Sample: CD8+ T cells from cultured PBMCs, taken from culture after CMV antigen stimulation. These receptor sequences come from a human donor in good health (CMV status not recorded). Some clones in this sample may be carry-over from other donors' samples. Each CDR3 is given with its conserved first and last residue. The D gene is left open where the match is weak. Clone sizes are given selectively: once, few, many, or a class where the clone is expanded.

j_call clone_size v_call d_call cdr3_aa cdr3_nt
TRBJ1-1 . TRBV6-5 TRBD1 CASSYVDRGPRNTEAFF TGTGCCAGCAGTTACGTGGACAGGGGCCCTAGGAACACTGAAGCTTTCTTT
TRBJ2-1 once TRBV7-1 TRBD2 CASSELAGGPFF TGTGCCAGCAGCGAACTAGCGGGAGGGCCGTTCTTC
TRBJ2-3 . TRBV14 . CASSQNRGAPGTQYF TGTGCCAGCAGCCAAAACCGGGGGGCTCCGGGTACGCAGTATTTT
TRBJ1-1 once TRBV6-6 . CASSYSKTEFPFF TGTGCCAGCAGTTACTCAAAAACAGAGTTCCCTTTCTTT
TRBJ2-7 . TRBV28 . CASSPRREQYF TGTGCCAGCAGTCCCCGGAGAGAGCAGTACTTC
TRBJ2-3 . TRBV12-3/TRBV12-4 . CASSLAARDTQYF TGTGCCAGCAGTTTAGCGGCTAGGGATACGCAGTATTTT
TRBJ2-1 . TRBV27 . CASSSSGRGLSYNEQFF TGTGCCAGCAGTAGCTCCGGACGGGGACTCTCCTACAATGAGCAGTTCTTC
TRBJ2-1 . TRBV24-1 . CATSDPDRNYNEQFF TGTGCCACCAGTGACCCAGACAGAAACTACAATGAGCAGTTCTTC
TRBJ2-1 . TRBV7-9 . CASSPFEGFDEQFF TGTGCCAGCAGCCCTTTCGAGGGTTTCGATGAGCAGTTCTTC
TRBJ1-1 few TRBV27 TRBD1 CASSLSTGATTEAFF TGTGCCAGCAGTTTATCGACAGGGGCGACCACTGAAGCTTTCTTT
TRBJ1-6 few TRBV6-6 . CASWRDKISPLHF TGTGCCAGCTGGAGGGACAAGATTTCACCCCTCCACTTT
TRBJ2-5 . TRBV4-1 TRBD2 CASSQDRPGLEETQYF TGCGCCAGCAGCCAAGACCGTCCGGGACTAGAAGAGACCCAGTACTTC
TRBJ2-1 . TRBV29-1 . CSVEGSRSSYNEQFF TGCAGCGTTGAGGGGAGTCGGAGCTCCTACAATGAGCAGTTCTTC
TRBJ2-7 . TRBV20-1 . CSGSGATYEQYF TGCAGTGGGTCGGGAGCGACCTACGAGCAGTACTTC
TRBJ2-3 few TRBV10-3 . CAITPLPQRLTSTDTQYF TGTGCCATCACCCCCCTCCCTCAGAGGCTAACTAGCACAGATACGCAGTATTTT
TRBJ2-1 . TRBV12-3/TRBV12-4 . CASSLTASYNEQFF TGTGCCAGCAGTTTAACTGCGAGTTACAATGAGCAGTTCTTC
TRBJ2-1 few TRBV5-4 TRBD2 CASSLSGRFTAF TGTGCCAGCAGCTTGAGCGGGAGGTTCACTGCCTTC
TRBJ2-1 . TRBV7-6 . CASSLVRTAEQFF TGTGCTAGCAGCTTAGTTCGGACAGCCGAGCAGTTCTTC
TRBJ1-2 . TRBV6-5 . CASSYSTGDLYGYTF TGTGCCAGCAGTTACTCGACCGGAGACCTCTATGGCTACACCTTC